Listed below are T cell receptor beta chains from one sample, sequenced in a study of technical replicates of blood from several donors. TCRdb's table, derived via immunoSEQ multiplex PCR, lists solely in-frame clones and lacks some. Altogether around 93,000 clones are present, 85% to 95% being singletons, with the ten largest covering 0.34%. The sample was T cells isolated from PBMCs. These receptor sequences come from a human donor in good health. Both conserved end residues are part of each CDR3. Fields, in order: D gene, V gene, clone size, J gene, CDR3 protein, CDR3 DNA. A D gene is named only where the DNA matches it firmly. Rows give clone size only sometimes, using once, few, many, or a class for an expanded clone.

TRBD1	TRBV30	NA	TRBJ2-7	CAWSVDRAYEQYF	TGTGCCTGGAGTGTTGACAGGGCCTACGAGCAGTACTTC
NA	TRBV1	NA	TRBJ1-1	CTSSQVTLGHTEAFF	TGCACCAGCAGCCAAGTGACCCTTGGGCACACTGAAGCTTTCTTT
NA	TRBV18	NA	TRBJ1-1	CASSPRNLRGTEAFF	TGTGCCAGCTCACCTAGGAACTTGCGGGGCACTGAAGCTTTCTTT
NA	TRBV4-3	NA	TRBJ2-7	CASSQDARTANYEQYF	TGCGCCAGCAGCCAAGATGCACGGACAGCGAACTACGAGCAGTACTTC
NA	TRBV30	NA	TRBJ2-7	CAWTRPGAYEQYF	TGTGCCTGGACCCGCCCAGGGGCCTACGAGCAGTACTTC
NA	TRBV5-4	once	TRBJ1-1	CASGGGQDTEAFF	TGTGCCAGCGGGGGGGGGCAGGACACTGAAGCTTTCTTT
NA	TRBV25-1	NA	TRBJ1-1	CASSETGRSGEAFF	TGTGCCAGCAGTGAAACAGGGCGGTCCGGGGAAGCTTTCTTT
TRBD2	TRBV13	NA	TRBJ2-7	CASSLGLGVYEQYF	TGTGCCAGCAGCTTGGGACTAGGGGTGTACGAGCAGTACTTC
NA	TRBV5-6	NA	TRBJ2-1	CASIFFLFGNEQFF	TGTGCCAGCATATTCTTCTTATTCGGCAATGAGCAGTTCTTC
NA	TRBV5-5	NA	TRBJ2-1	CASSKTGKVYNEQFF	TGTGCCAGCAGCAAAACAGGGAAGGTCTACAATGAGCAGTTCTTC
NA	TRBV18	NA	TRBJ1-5	CASANPGDGLNQPQHF	TGTGCCAGCGCAAATCCAGGGGACGGCCTCAATCAGCCCCAGCATTTT
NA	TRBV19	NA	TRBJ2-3	CASSMGLARTDTQYF	TGTGCCAGTAGTATGGGGCTAGCGCGCACAGATACGCAGTATTTT
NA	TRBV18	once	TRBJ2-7	CASSPVDSDLFMEQYF	TGTGCCAGCTCACCCGTCGATTCAGACTTGTTTATGGAGCAGTACTTC
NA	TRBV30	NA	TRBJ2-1	CAWKGASHNEQFF	TGTGCCTGGAAAGGAGCCAGCCACAATGAGCAGTTCTTC
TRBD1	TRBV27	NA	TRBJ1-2	CASSSPGTGNDGYTF	TGTGCCAGCAGTAGTCCCGGGACAGGGAACGACGGCTACACCTTC
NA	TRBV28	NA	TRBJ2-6	CASSHLAGANVLTF	TGTGCCAGCAGCCACCTAGCTGGGGCCAACGTCCTGACTTTC
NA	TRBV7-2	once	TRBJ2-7	CASSFGRVSYEQYF	TGTGCCAGCAGCTTCGGTCGGGTGTCCTACGAGCAGTACTTC
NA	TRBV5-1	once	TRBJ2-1	CASSPGQAGSYNEQFF	TGCGCCAGCAGCCCTGGACAAGCCGGCTCCTACAATGAGCAGTTCTTC
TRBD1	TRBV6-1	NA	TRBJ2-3	CASSEQGARTDTQYF	TGTGCCAGCAGTGAGCAGGGGGCGCGTACAGATACGCAGTATTTT
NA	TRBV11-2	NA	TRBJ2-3	CASSPLEGVGTDTQYF	TGTGCCAGCAGCCCCCTTGAGGGAGTAGGCACAGATACGCAGTATTTT
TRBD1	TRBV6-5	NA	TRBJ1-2	CASSRGQGDPYGYTF	TGTGCCAGCAGCCGAGGACAGGGAGACCCTTATGGCTACACCTTC
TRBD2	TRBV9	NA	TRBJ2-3	CASSLRASGTSTDTQYF	TGTGCCAGCAGTCTGAGGGCTAGCGGGACTAGCACAGATACGCAGTATTTT
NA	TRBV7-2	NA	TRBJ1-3	CASSQRAGAGNTIYF	TGTGCCAGCAGCCAAAGGGCAGGGGCTGGAAACACCATATATTTT
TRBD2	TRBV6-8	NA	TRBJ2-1	CASSLKRGKYNEQFF	TGTGCCAGCAGCCTAAAGCGGGGGAAGTACAATGAGCAGTTCTTC
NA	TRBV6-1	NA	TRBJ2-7	CASKERTSSYEQYF	TGTGCCAGCAAGGAACGGACATCCTCCTACGAGCAGTACTTC
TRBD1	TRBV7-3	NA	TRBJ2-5	CASSLGDRDEETQYF	TGTGCCAGCAGCTTAGGGGACAGGGATGAAGAGACCCAGTACTTC
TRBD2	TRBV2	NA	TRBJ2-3	CASSGWTSVGVTDTQYF	TGTGCCAGCAGTGGGTGGACTAGCGTAGGGGTAACAGATACGCAGTATTTT
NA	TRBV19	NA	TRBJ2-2	CASSIDWWEETGELFF	TGTGCCAGTAGTATAGATTGGTGGGAGGAGACCGGGGAGCTGTTTTTT
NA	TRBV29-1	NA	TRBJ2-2	CSALSLNGELFF	TGCAGCGCACTATCCCTCAACGGGGAGCTGTTTTTT
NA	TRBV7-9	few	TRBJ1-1	CVFQGNTEAFF	TGTGTGTTTCAGGGAAACACTGAAGCTTTCTTT
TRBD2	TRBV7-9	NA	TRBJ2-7	CASSLANGGSGSYEQYF	TGTGCCAGCAGCTTAGCGAATGGCGGGAGCGGTTCCTACGAGCAGTACTTC
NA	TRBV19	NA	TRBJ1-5	CASTSRTNQPQHF	TGTGCCAGTACATCGCGTACCAATCAGCCCCAGCATTTT
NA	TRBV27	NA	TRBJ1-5	CASIPPTVNQPQHF	TGTGCCAGCATCCCACCGACAGTCAATCAGCCCCAGCATTTT
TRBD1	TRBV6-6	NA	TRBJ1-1	CATGTATEAFF	TGTGCCACCGGGACAGCTACTGAAGCTTTCTTT
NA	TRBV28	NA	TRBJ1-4	CASRFPRAPNEKLFF	TGTGCCAGCAGATTCCCCAGGGCACCTAATGAAAAACTGTTTTTT
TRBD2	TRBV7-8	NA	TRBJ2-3	CASGLSGISRTDTQYF	TGTGCCAGCGGATTAAGCGGGATCTCTCGCACAGATACGCAGTATTTT
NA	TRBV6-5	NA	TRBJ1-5	CASSYISFVPQHF	TGTGCCAGCAGTTACATTAGTTTTGTGCCCCAGCATTTT
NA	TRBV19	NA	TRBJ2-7	CASSIVLNAVYEQYF	TGTGCCAGTAGTATAGTACTTAACGCCGTTTACGAGCAGTACTTC
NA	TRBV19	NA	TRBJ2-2	CASKGEGATGELFF	TGTGCTAGTAAGGGTGAGGGAGCAACCGGGGAGCTGTTTTTT
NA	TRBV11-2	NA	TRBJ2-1	CASSLGWGDRGTRINEQFF	TGTGCCAGCAGCTTAGGCTGGGGGGATCGAGGGACGCGGATCAATGAGCAGTTCTTC